Shown below are 8 T cell receptor beta chains from a single sample sequenced in a study of identical twins. One entry per CDR3 protein results from TCRdb running MiXCR on the 5' RACE reads. The sample shows 650,000 to 750,000 distinct CDR3 sequences, 20% to 25% of them seen only once. These data were likewise used in another study, on T cells expressing NK-cell markers.

The material sequenced was PBMCs. These TCRs come from a woman between 18 and 29 years old in good health.

The chain couples TRBV5-6 to TRBJ2-7, with no clear D. The germline gives CDR1 SGHDT, CDR2 YYEEEE. The CDR3 totals 13 residues. V dropped 4 bases and J dropped 4 bases, with 12 bases sitting between them. DNA for the CDR3: TGTGCCAGCAGCCTGACCCACGGGTACGAGCAGTACTTC. Its translation is CASSLTHGYEQYF.

This chain connects TRBV14 to TRBJ1-1; D is ambiguous. Trimming removed 3 bases from V and 1 base from J, with 6 bases in between. The CDR3 loop spans 13 amino acids. Per germline, CDR1 SGHDN and CDR2 FVKESK. The CDR3 reads CASSHRENTEAFF. The DNA for the CDR3 is TGTGCCAGCAGCCATAGAGAGAACACTGAAGCTTTCTTT.

This clonotype was detected a few times. The chain combines TRBV30 with TRBJ1-6, with a weak D call TRBD1 (6 bases). The CDR3 sequence is 13 residues long. Germline V CDR1 and CDR2: GTSNPN, SVGIG (reference sequence). V was cut by 5 bases and J by 7 bases, with 12 bases left in between. The CDR3 region is CAWGTNGNSPLHF. The CDR3 DNA follows: TGTGCCTGGGGGACAAACGGCAATTCACCCCTCCACTTT.

This clonotype has at least ten counts. The chain carries TRBV2 and TRBJ2-3; D not resolved. The CDR3 totals 12 residues. Deletions cut 0 bases from V and 15 bases from J, with 13 bases between. The V gene's germline CDR1 is SNHLY and CDR2 FYNNEI. The CDR3 reads CASSEASPPVYF. The CDR3 DNA sequence: TGTGCCAGCAGTGAAGCGTCCCCGCCTGTCTATTTT. Together with reference TRBV2 and TRBJ2-3, the CDR3 gives the full variable domain: EPEVTQTPSHQVTQMGQEVILRCVPISNHLYFYWYRQILGQKVEFLVSFYNNEISEKSEIFDDQFSVERPDGSNFTLKIRSTKLEDSAMYFCASSEASPPVYFGPGTRLTVL.

CDR3 sequence reads: CASSLTSWTGDPYEQYF. CDR3 nucleotide sequence: TGTGCCAGCAGCTTAACATCCTGGACAGGGGATCCCTACGAGCAGTACTTC. The chain employs TRBV7-9 and TRBJ2-7; TRBD1 aligns across 9 bases. With 2 bases clipped from V and 2 bases from J, the junction kept 10 bases outside the gene matches. Germline V lookup: CDR1 SEHNR, CDR2 FQNEAQ (reference sequence). The CDR3 loop spans 17 amino acids.

The chain links TRBV7-6 to TRBJ2-3, with 9 bases matching TRBD2. Germline lookup yields CDR1 SGHVS and CDR2 FNYEAQ. The CDR3 is 15 amino acids. With V trimmed by 8 bases and J by 3 bases, 9 bases remained unmatched. The CDR3 loop reads CASAPLAGGTDTQYF. As DNA, the CDR3 is TGTGCCAGCGCCCCGCTGGCGGGAGGGACAGATACGCAGTATTTT.

The rearrangement links TRBV12-3 or TRBV12-4 to TRBJ1-1; D unclear. The CDR3 is made up of 15 amino acids. The V end lost 3 bases, the J end lost 1 base, and 12 bases lay between the germline ends. CDR3: CASSFKRLTNTEAFF. The DNA of the CDR3 is TGTGCCAGCAGTTTCAAGCGCCTTACGAACACTGAAGCTTTCTTT.

This clonotype was observed a few times. This sequence joins TRBV20-1 and TRBJ2-3, with D possibly called TRBD1 or TRBD2 (5 bases each). CDR3 length: 15 amino acids. Trimming stripped 0 bases from V and 7 bases from J, with 17 bases between. Germline lookup yields CDR1 DFQATT and CDR2 SNEGSKA (reference sequence). The DNA of the CDR3 is TGCAGTGCTAGAGATCTGAGGGGTAACGCGAATACGCAGTATTTT. Amino acid sequence: CSARDLRGNANTQYF.